Included here is one TCR beta chain sequence, with context. The data derive from a study of CD8 T cells in Susac syndrome. The CDR3 has 21 residues. V shed 7 bases and J 1 base; nucleotides not matched to a gene: 24. CDR1 is LGHDT and CDR2 is YNNKEL in the germline V gene (reference sequence). Reverse transcription of about 0.45 to 1 ug RNA was carried out with random hexamers. The amplification used immunoSEQ multiplex PCR on TCR beta CDR3; it spanned 54 Vbeta and 13 Jbeta. MiXCR, applied by TCRdb to the immunoSEQ multiplex PCR reads, yields one record per CDR3 protein. The sample yields about 60,000 distinct CDR3 sequences, about 94% seen once.

The sequence was obtained from a human donor with multiple sclerosis. The sequencing sample was made of CD8+ T cells from PBMCs. The chain has TRBV3-1 and TRBJ2-5; TRBD2 matches 10 bases. The CDR3 protein is CASTRTDRKGIAGGPQETQYF. The CDR3 nucleotides read TGTGCCAGCACCCGAACGGACCGCAAGGGGATAGCGGGAGGTCCCCAAGAGACCCAGTACTTC.